This T cell receptor (beta chain) comes out of a study of CD8 T cells in Susac syndrome. Whole-study findings and limits: The number of individuals included in the study's TCR sequencing and HLA analysis was acknowledged as relatively small.

The V and J ends lost 6 bases and 4 bases respectively, with 21 bases between them. The length of the CDR3 is 16 residues. Random hexamers were used to reverse transcribe the RNA input (0.5 to 1 ug). TCRdb used MiXCR to reprocess the immunoSEQ multiplex PCR reads, holding one entry per CDR3 protein. In the table there are around 130,000 distinct CDR3 sequences, 85% to 95% of which are singletons. With regard to this clonotype: Its specificity is unknown.

Sequencing input: CD4+ T cells from PBMCs. The V gene is TRBV12-3 or TRBV12-4, the J gene TRBJ1-2, with a possible D match to TRBD1 (5 bases). The TCR comes from a human donor with multiple sclerosis. DNA of the CDR3: TGTGCCAGCAGATCGCGGAGATGGGGGACGACCTATGGCTACACCTTC. This codes for CASRSRRWGTTYGYTF.